This T cell receptor beta chain was recorded in a study of CD8 T cells in Susac syndrome. RNA, at about 0.45 to 1 ug, was reverse transcribed with random hexamers. Via MiXCR, TCRdb re-called the immunoSEQ multiplex PCR reads, giving one row per CDR3 protein. Among around 180,000 distinct CDR3 sequences listed, almost 96% were seen once. Germline lookup yields CDR1 SGHDN and CDR2 FVKESK. The V and J ends lost 2 bases and 4 bases respectively, with 8 bases between them. This CDR3 has 13 amino acids. Sequencing of TCR beta covered CD8+ and CD4+ T cells obtained from blood. This chain uses TRBV14 with TRBJ1-2, with unresolved D. The material sequenced was CD4+ T cells from PBMCs. This receptor was taken from a human donor with multiple sclerosis. In DNA form, the CDR3 reads TGTGCCAGCAGCCAACGAGGCGGCTATGGCTACACCTTC. This codes for CASSQRGGYGYTF.